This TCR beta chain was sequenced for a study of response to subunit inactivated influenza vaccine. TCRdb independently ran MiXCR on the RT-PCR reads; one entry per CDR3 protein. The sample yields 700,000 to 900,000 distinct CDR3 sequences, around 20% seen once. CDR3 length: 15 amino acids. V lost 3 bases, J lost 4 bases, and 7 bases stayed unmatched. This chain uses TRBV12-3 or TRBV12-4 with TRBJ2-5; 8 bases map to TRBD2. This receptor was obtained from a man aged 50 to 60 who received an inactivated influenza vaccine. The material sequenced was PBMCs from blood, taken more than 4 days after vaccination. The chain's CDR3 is CASSFRAGVIETQYF. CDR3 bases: TGTGCCAGCAGTTTCCGAGCGGGAGTTATAGAGACCCAGTACTTC.